These 6 T cell receptor beta chains originate from one sample sequenced in a study of T cells after yellow fever vaccination. One entry per CDR3 protein, called by TCRdb with MiXCR from the 5' RACE reads. The sample has some 500,000 distinct CDR3 sequences, roughly 13% seen once. The sample here was PBMCs, taken on the day of the yellow fever booster vaccination. The receptors were gathered from a man younger than 40 who received the YFV17D yellow fever vaccine.

This clonotype has just a few counts. This rearrangement joins TRBV7-2 to TRBJ2-5; D uncertain. Germline V gives CDR1 SGHTA, CDR2 FQGNSA. This CDR3 region has 11 residues. Trimming removed 2 bases from V and 6 bases from J, with 4 bases in between. The CDR3 bases are TGTGCCAGCAGCTTAAGGCAGACCCAGTACTTC. Its protein product is CASSLRQTQYF.

This clonotype was seen a handful of times. The V and J genes are TRBV5-1 and TRBJ2-5; TRBD1 aligns across 8 bases. This CDR3 is 15 amino acids long. J lost 1 base, V lost 1 base, and 3 bases had no gene match. The germline gives CDR1 SGHRS, CDR2 YFSETQ. Here the CDR3 DNA reads TGCGCCAGCAGCTTGTGGCAGGGGGCCCAAGAGACCCAGTACTTC. Translation gives CASSLWQGAQETQYF. Based on the CDR3 plus reference TRBV5-1 and TRBJ2-5, the full variable domain is KAGVTQTPRYLIKTRGQQVTLSCSPISGHRSVSWYQQTPGQGLQFLFEYFSETQRNKGNFPGRFSGRQFSNSRSEMNVSTLELGDSALYLCASSLWQGAQETQYFGPGTRLLVL.

This clonotype has a handful of counts. V gene TRBV4-1 combines with J gene TRBJ2-1; 15 bases fit TRBD2. This CDR3 comprises 20 residues. J gave up 0 bases and V 4 bases, and 10 bases lay outside the gene matches. Germline CDR1 is MGHRA and CDR2 is YSYEKL. CDR3: CASSLLGLAGGLSSYNEQFF. The CDR3 DNA reads TGCGCCAGCAGCCTCCTGGGACTAGCGGGAGGACTTAGCTCCTACAATGAGCAGTTCTTC.

This chain links TRBV3-1 with TRBJ2-7; possible D gene TRBD2, 5 bases. Trimming took 3 bases from V and 2 from J, leaving 14 bases between them. The CDR3 has 15 residues. Germline V gene sequence: CDR1 LGHDT, CDR2 YNNKEL (reference sequence). CDR3 protein: CASSHERLEAYEQYF. In DNA form, the CDR3 reads TGTGCCAGCAGCCACGAGCGGCTAGAAGCCTACGAGCAGTACTTC.

The genes are TRBV20-1 and TRBJ2-1, with 14 bases aligning to TRBD2. Germline CDR1 is DFQATT and CDR2 is SNEGSKA (reference sequence). This CDR3 has 14 residues. Losses at the gene ends were 4 bases for V and 6 bases for J; bases not matched to a gene: 2. The CDR3 DNA follows: TGCAGTGCTACCGGGACTAGCGGGAGCAATGAGCAGTTCTTC. It encodes CSATGTSGSNEQFF.

The rearrangement joins TRBV5-1 to TRBJ2-1; tentatively, D is TRBD1 or TRBD2 (6 bases each). Germline V CDR1 and CDR2: SGHRS, YFSETQ. The CDR3 runs 13 residues. V lost 4 bases and J 8 bases, leaving 13 bases between the germline ends. CDR3 nucleotide sequence: TGCGCCAGCAGCGTGGGGGGCTCAGATGAGCAGTTCTTC. Amino acids: CASSVGGSDEQFF. Supplemented by reference TRBV5-1 and TRBJ2-1, the full variable domain reads KAGVTQTPRYLIKTRGQQVTLSCSPISGHRSVSWYQQTPGQGLQFLFEYFSETQRNKGNFPGRFSGRQFSNSRSEMNVSTLELGDSALYLCASSVGGSDEQFFGPGTRLTVL.